This T cell receptor beta chain was recorded in a study of cytomegalovirus exposure and HLA in healthy donors. Across the whole study: The roughly 120 validation repertoires, a later analysis reported, used the same platform as the approximately 650 first-cohort repertoires.

Regarding the study as a whole: It was confirmed in vitro that three of the CMV-associated chains were specific for CMV antigens. The study put 160 or so TCR beta chains on its list as cytomegalovirus-associated. Rarity marked most TCR sequences, yet some public TCRs occurred in many donors.

Concerning this clone: The target antigen is unknown.

Profiling relied on immunoSEQ multiplex PCR, and the TCRdb table lists in-frame clones only, not all of them. The table records 71,000 or so clones, 94% of them present only once. The sequence was obtained from a woman younger than 30 in good health and CMV-seronegative. Sequenced: PBMCs.

Here the CDR3 DNA reads TGTGCCAGGACCACCCTAGCGGGGTACAATGAGCAGTTCTTC. Translation: CARTTLAGYNEQFF. The chain links TRBV2 to TRBJ2-1; 9 bases line up with TRBD2. After removal of 9 bases from V and 4 bases from J, the junction contained 7 bases not matched to a gene. This CDR3 contains 14 residues. CDR1 and CDR2 from the germline V gene are SNHLY and FYNNEI. The entire variable domain, with the rest obtained from reference TRBV2 and TRBJ2-1, is as follows: EPEVTQTPSHQVTQMGQEVILRCVPISNHLYFYWYRQILGQKVEFLVSFYNNEISEKSEIFDDQFSVERPDGSNFTLKIRSTKLEDSAMYFCARTTLAGYNEQFFGPGTRLTVL.